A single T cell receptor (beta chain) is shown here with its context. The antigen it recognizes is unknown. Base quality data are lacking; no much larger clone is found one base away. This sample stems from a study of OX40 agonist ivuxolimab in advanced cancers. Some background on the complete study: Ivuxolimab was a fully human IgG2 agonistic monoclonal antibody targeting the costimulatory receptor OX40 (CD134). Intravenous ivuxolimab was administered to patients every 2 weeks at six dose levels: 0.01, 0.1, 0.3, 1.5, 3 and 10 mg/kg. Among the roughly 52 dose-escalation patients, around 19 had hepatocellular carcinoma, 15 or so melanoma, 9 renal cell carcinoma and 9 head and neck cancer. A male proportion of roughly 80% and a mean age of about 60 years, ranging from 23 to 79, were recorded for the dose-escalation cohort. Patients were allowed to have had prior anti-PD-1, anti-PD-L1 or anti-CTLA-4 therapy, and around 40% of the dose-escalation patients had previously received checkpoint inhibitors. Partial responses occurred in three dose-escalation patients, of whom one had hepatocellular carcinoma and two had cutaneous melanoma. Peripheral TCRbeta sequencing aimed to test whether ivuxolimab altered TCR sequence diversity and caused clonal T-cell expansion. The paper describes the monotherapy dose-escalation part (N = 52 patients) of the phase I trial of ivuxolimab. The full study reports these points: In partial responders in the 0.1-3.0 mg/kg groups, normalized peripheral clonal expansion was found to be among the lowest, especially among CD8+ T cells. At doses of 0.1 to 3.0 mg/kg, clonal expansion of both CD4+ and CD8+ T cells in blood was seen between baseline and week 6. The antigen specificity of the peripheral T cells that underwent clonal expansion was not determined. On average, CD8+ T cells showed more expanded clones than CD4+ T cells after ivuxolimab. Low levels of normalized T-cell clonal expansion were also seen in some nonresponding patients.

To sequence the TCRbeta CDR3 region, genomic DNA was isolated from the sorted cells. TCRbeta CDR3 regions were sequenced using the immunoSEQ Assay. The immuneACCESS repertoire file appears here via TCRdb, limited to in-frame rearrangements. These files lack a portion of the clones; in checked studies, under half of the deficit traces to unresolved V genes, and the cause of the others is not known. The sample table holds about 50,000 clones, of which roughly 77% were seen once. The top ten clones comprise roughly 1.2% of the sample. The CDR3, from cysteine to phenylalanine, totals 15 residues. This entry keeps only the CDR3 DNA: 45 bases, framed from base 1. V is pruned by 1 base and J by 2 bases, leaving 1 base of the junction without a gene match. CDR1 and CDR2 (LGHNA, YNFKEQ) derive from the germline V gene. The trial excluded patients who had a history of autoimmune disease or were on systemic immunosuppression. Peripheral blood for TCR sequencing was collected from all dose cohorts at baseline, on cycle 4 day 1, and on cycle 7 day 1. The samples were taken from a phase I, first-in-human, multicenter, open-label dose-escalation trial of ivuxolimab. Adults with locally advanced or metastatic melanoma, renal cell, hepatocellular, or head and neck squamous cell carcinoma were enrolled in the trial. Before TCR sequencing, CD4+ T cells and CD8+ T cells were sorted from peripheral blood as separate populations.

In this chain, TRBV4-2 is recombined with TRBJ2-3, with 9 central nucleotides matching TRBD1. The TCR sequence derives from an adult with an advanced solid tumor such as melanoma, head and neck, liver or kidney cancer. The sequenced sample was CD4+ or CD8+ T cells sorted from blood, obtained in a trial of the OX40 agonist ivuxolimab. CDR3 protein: CASSQGDRVTDTQYF. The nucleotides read TGTGCCAGCAGCCAAGGGGACAGGGTCACAGATACGCAGTATTTT.